Listed below are T cell receptor beta chains from one sample, sequenced in a study of blood T cell repertoires in COVID-19. Assay: immunoSEQ multiplex PCR; the TCRdb copy retains only in-frame clones and omits some. The sample lists a few hundred thousand clones, roughly 84% seen once, with 1% in the top ten. Source material: peripheral blood. The receptors originated from a man aged 50 or older with active or convalescent COVID-19. The conserved cysteine and the conserved F or W are not part of the CDR3 here. The D gene is left open where the match is weak.

>TRBJ1-5|13|TRBV15|NA
ATSSRQYLNQPQH
>TRBJ1-6|11|TRBV6-5|NA
ASSSRDNSPLH
>TRBJ1-1|12|TRBV9|TRBD1
ASSGDQGARRAF
>TRBJ1-1|13|TRBV19|NA
ASSIKGQGGTEAF
>TRBJ2-1|16|TRBV4-2|TRBD2
ASSRTTSGGGSYNEQF
>TRBJ1-4|11|TRBV30|NA
AWSTGNGEKLF
>TRBJ2-3|16|TRBV6-6|TRBD2
ASSRLHSGTRSTDTQY
>TRBJ2-5|11|TRBV7-9|NA
ASTLGLQETQY
>TRBJ1-1|12|TRBV3-1/TRBV3-2|NA
ASSLGGMNTEAF
>TRBJ2-3|14|TRBV9|TRBD2
ASSVTGRAQSDTQY
>TRBJ1-1|12|TRBV5-1|NA
ASSSSTPSAEAF
>TRBJ1-5|13|TRBV6-5|NA
ASNTGPYSNQPQH
>TRBJ1-4|13|TRBV5-4|TRBD1
ASSQSTGLDEKLF
>TRBJ2-7|16|TRBV30|TRBD2
AWRDRYPRLAGGVQQY
>TRBJ1-2|12|TRBV6-1|TRBD1
ASSEVWDSYGYT
>TRBJ1-5|10|TRBV20-1|NA
SASGGLQPQH
>TRBJ1-1|13|TRBV2|TRBD1
ASSYHRGEGTEAF
>TRBJ2-5|11|TRBV6-6|TRBD1
ASTDRGRETQY
>TRBJ2-2|13|TRBV3-1/TRBV3-2|TRBD1
ASSRQGVNTGELF
>TRBJ1-2|11|TRBV6-5|NA
ASSSRGEDGYT
>TRBJ2-5|13|TRBV5-1|NA
ASSTQTGLQETQY
>TRBJ2-5|15|TRBV5-4|NA
ASSVRGWTAGKETQY
>TRBJ2-5|14|TRBV6-1|NA
ASSEASQGPGWTQY
>TRBJ2-5|15|TRBV3-1/TRBV3-2|NA
ASSTPGASGGQETQY
>TRBJ2-7|14|TRBV21-1|NA
ASSKVGADRGYEQY
>TRBJ2-4|16|TRBV28|TRBD1
ASSFELDRGLAKNIQY
>TRBJ1-1|12|TRBV5-1|NA
ASSLVVGETEAF
>TRBJ2-1|13|TRBV4-2|TRBD2
ASSKGLAGGDEQF
>TRBJ2-1|12|TRBV28|NA
ASNTGLNVHEQF
>TRBJ2-1|14|TRBV4-1|NA
ASSQGSGAKYNEQF
>TRBJ1-5|12|TRBV30|NA
AWSVWTVNQPQH
>TRBJ2-7|12|TRBV6-5|NA
ASSQAGLPYEQY
>TRBJ2-2|15|TRBV7-8|TRBD2
ASSFGGAVQWTGELF
>TRBJ2-7|12|TRBV6-5|TRBD1
ASSSGTGSGEQY
>TRBJ1-5|15|TRBV6-2/TRBV6-3|TRBD1
ASSYSATGGVGQPQH
>TRBJ2-5|11|TRBV2|NA
ASSEGPIETQY
>TRBJ1-2|13|TRBV4-1|TRBD1
ASSQGTGEGYGYT
>TRBJ1-5|13|TRBV2|NA
ASSPNGQGQQPQH
>TRBJ1-5|11|TRBV4-3|NA
ASSPRPGQPQH
>TRBJ2-6|14|TRBV29-1|TRBD1
SVEGTGNSGANVLT
>TRBJ1-6|15|TRBV28|NA
ASSSPGTLEYNSPLH
>TRBJ1-2|13|TRBV6-1|TRBD1
ASSEPGQERYGYT
>TRBJ2-5|13|TRBV5-1|TRBD2
ASSAGTSGEETQY
>TRBJ1-1|16|TRBV16|TRBD1
ASSQYLGGGEGNTEAF
>TRBJ1-1|11|TRBV28|NA
ASSNRMNTEAF
>TRBJ1-1|11|TRBV6-6|TRBD1
ASSRQGLTEAF
>TRBJ1-2|11|TRBV27|NA
ASSMTGSYGYT
>TRBJ2-3|15|TRBV7-6|TRBD2
ASSLASSGGVSDTQY
>TRBJ1-6|13|TRBV9|TRBD1
ASAGGGVNNSPLH
>TRBJ1-4|12|TRBV28|NA
ASRASGANEKLF
>TRBJ2-2|13|TRBV7-6|NA
ASSLGQGSTGELF
>TRBJ1-5|12|TRBV7-2|TRBD1
ASSFGTGGNPQH
>TRBJ2-7|12|TRBV19|TRBD2
ASRTSGTSYEQY
>TRBJ2-3|14|TRBV3-1/TRBV3-2|TRBD2
ASSQRQRGVTDTQY